The rows below give T cell receptor beta chains drawn from one sample of a study of control samples from healthy donors and cancer patients. Sequencing was performed with immunoSEQ multiplex PCR; in TCRdb, only in-frame clones are kept and a portion is missing. The table has approximately 190,000 clones, 91% seen once. The sample comprised blood. The receptors were gathered from a man aged 25-40 years in good health. The CDR3 runs from the conserved cysteine through the conserved F or W. Each record gives: clone size, D gene, J gene, V gene, CDR3 DNA, CDR3 protein. D genes are given only for firm matches. Clone sizes are given selectively: once, few, many, or a class where the clone is expanded.

-,-,TRBJ2-6,TRBV9,TGTGCCAGCGGTGGCGGATCTGGGGCCAACGTCCTGACTTTC,CASGGGSGANVLTF
-,-,TRBJ1-5,TRBV5-1,TGCGCCAGCAGCTTGGAGTCAGGGAGCAATCAGCCCCAGCATTTT,CASSLESGSNQPQHF
-,TRBD2,TRBJ2-5,TRBV19,TGTGCCAGTAGTTGGCAGGGAGGGGAGACCCAGTACTTC,CASSWQGGETQYF
-,-,TRBJ2-1,TRBV27,TGTGCCAGCAGTGAAGGCCAACCGGGATACAATGAGCAGTTCTTC,CASSEGQPGYNEQFF
-,-,TRBJ1-1,TRBV5-4,TGTGCCAGCAGCTTGGAAGGCAGGAGGACTGAAGCTTTCTTT,CASSLEGRRTEAFF
-,TRBD1,TRBJ1-1,TRBV2,TGTGCCAGCAACCGACAGGGTCTGACTGAAGCTTTCTTT,CASNRQGLTEAFF
-,TRBD2,TRBJ2-3,TRBV7-2,TGTGCCGGACAGAGGCGGGGGGGCGTTACAGATACGCAGTATTTT,CAGQRRGGVTDTQYF
-,-,TRBJ2-7,TRBV6-5,TGTGCCAGCAGTACCCGGGACACAATCACCGAGCAGTACTTC,CASSTRDTITEQYF
-,-,TRBJ2-3,TRBV6-5,TGTGCCAGCATGGCGGGGGCCACAGATACGCAGTATTTT,CASMAGATDTQYF
-,-,TRBJ2-3,TRBV11-1,TGTGCCAGCAGCTTAGGGGATTACGGGCTAGGTACGCAGTATTTT,CASSLGDYGLGTQYF
-,-,TRBJ1-1,TRBV27,TGTGCCAGCAAGTTATTGGGTGTTGGCACTGAAGCTTTCTTT,CASKLLGVGTEAFF
-,-,TRBJ1-5,TRBV3-1/TRBV3-2,TGTGCCAGCAGCGCGCAAGGTAATCAGCCCCAGCATTTT,CASSAQGNQPQHF
once,-,TRBJ1-1,TRBV6-5,TGTGCCAGCGGGTATCAGGGTATTGGAGCTTTCTTT,CASGYQGIGAFF
-,-,TRBJ1-5,TRBV6-5,TGTGCCAGCACCCCGTCCTCCGCTCGACAGCCCCAGCATTTT,CASTPSSARQPQHF
once,-,TRBJ2-6,TRBV12-5,TGTGCTAGTGGGCCCTCTGGGGCCAACGTCCTGACTTTC,CASGPSGANVLTF
-,TRBD1,TRBJ2-7,TRBV4-1,TGCGCCAGCAGCCAAGCGGGACAGGGCTACGAGCAGTACTTC,CASSQAGQGYEQYF
-,-,TRBJ2-3,TRBV5-1,TGCGCCAGCAGCTTAGGACTGGCTGGCACAGATACGCAGTATTTT,CASSLGLAGTDTQYF
-,-,TRBJ1-2,TRBV5-1,TGCGCCAGCAGCTTGGGCGGGGCGGACTATGGCTACACCTTC,CASSLGGADYGYTF
-,-,TRBJ1-1,TRBV7-9,TGTGCCAGCAGCGACCGGAGGGAGATCAACACTGAAGCTTTCTTT,CASSDRREINTEAFF
-,TRBD1,TRBJ2-6,TRBV19,TGTGCCAGTAGTAGGGACAGCTTCTCTGGGGCCAACGTCCTGACTTTC,CASSRDSFSGANVLTF
few,-,TRBJ1-3,TRBV27,TGTGCCAGCAGTTTATCAAGGGTATCTGGAAACACCATATATTTT,CASSLSRVSGNTIYF
-,-,TRBJ1-3,TRBV15,TGTGCCACCAGCAGAGATGGGGGGAGGACTGGAAACACCATATATTTT,CATSRDGGRTGNTIYF
-,-,TRBJ1-2,TRBV12-3/TRBV12-4,TGTGCCAGCAGTTATACCCCCCGGGGCTACACCTTC,CASSYTPRGYTF
-,-,TRBJ1-2,TRBV6-5,TGTGCCAGCAGTTATCAGGAGTGGGACGGCTACACCTTC,CASSYQEWDGYTF